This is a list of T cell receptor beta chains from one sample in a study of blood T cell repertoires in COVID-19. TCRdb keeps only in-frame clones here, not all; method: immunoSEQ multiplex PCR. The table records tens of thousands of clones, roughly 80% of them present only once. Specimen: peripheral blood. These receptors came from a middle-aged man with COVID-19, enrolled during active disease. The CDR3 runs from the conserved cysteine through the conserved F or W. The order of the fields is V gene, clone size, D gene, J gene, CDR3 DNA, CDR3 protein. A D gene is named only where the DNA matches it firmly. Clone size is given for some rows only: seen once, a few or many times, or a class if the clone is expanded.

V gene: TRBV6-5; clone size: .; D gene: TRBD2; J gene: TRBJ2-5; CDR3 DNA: TGTGCCAGCAACCCGGGACTAGCGGGTCGAGAGACCCAGTACTTC; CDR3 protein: CASNPGLAGRETQYF
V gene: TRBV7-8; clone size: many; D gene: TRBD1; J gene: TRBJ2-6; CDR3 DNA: TGTGCCAGCAGCTCCAGGGGGAGTTCCTTTTTTTCTGGGGCCAACGTCCTGACTTTC; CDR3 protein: CASSSRGSSFFSGANVLTF
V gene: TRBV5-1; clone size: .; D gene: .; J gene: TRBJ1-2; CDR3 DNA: TGCGCCAGCAGCTTGACAGATAACTATGGCTACACCTTC; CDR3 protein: CASSLTDNYGYTF
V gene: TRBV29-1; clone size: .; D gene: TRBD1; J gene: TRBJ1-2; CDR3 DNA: TGCAGCACGGACAGGACCTATGGCTACACCTTC; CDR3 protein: CSTDRTYGYTF
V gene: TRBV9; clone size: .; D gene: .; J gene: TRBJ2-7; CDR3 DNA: TGTGCCAGCAGCCCCATCGGGGGGCTGACCTACGAGCAGTACTTC; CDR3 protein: CASSPIGGLTYEQYF
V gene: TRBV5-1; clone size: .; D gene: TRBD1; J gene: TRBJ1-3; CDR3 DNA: TGCGCCAGCAGCCCCGGGACAGCTGGAAACACCATATATTTT; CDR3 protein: CASSPGTAGNTIYF
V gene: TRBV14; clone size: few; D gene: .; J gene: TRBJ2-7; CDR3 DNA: TGTGCCAGCAGCCGCGCGGGGACCTACTACGAGCAGTACTTC; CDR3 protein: CASSRAGTYYEQYF
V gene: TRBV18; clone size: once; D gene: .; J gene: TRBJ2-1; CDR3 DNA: TGTGCCAGCTCAATGGAGAGGTCTGGCGGAAGTTCGGGGGAGCAGTTCTTC; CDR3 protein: CASSMERSGGSSGEQFF
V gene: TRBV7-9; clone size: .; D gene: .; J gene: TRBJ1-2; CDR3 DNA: TGTGCCAGCAGCTTAAAGCAGGGTAACTATGGCTACACCTTC; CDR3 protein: CASSLKQGNYGYTF
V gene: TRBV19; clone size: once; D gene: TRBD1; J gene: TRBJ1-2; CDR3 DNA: TGTGCCAGTAGTATAGATCTGGGACAGTACTATGGCTACACCTTC; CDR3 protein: CASSIDLGQYYGYTF
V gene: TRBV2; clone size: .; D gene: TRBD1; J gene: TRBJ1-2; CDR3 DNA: TGTGCCAGCAGTGAAGGGGCAAACAGGGGGCAGGGAGGCTACACCTTC; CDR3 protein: CASSEGANRGQGGYTF
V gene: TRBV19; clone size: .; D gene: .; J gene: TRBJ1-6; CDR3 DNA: TGTGCCAGTAATACGGGCCTATACACCCGACGGGGGTACTATAATTCACCCCTCCACTTT; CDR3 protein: CASNTGLYTRRGYYNSPLHF
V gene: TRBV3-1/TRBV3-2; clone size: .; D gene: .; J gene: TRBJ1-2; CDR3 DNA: TGTGCCAGCAGCCAGGCAGGGGTGGGCTACACCTTC; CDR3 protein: CASSQAGVGYTF
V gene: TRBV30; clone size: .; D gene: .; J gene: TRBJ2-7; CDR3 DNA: TGTGCCGGAACTGGACAGACAAAAAACGAGCAGTACTTC; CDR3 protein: CAGTGQTKNEQYF
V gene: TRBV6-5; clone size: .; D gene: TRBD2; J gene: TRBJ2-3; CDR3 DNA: TGTGCCAGCAGCCCACGGGCGGGGGGCCTCGTTTGGTATTTT; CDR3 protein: CASSPRAGGLVWYF
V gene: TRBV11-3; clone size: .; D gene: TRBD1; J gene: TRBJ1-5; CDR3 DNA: TGTGCCAGCAGCTTATTTACAGGGGGCGATGGTCAGCCCCAGCATTTT; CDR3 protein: CASSLFTGGDGQPQHF
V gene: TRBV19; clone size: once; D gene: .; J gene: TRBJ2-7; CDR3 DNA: TGTGCCAGTAGTTCCGCGGGGAATCTTGGGTACGAGCAGTACTTC; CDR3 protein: CASSSAGNLGYEQYF
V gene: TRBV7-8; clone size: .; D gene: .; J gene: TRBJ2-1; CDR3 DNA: TGTGCCAGCAGCGACGGCACAGAGCTACAGTTCTTC; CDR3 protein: CASSDGTELQFF
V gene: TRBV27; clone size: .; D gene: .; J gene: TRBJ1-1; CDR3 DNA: TGTGCCAGCAGTCCAAGGACTCTTACCCACTTCAAGATGAACACTGAAGCTTTCTTT; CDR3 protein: CASSPRTLTHFKMNTEAFF
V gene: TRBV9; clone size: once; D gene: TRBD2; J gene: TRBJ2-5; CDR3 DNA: TGTGCCAGCAGCCCTAGCGGGGGGGCAGAGACCCAGTACTTC; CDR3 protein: CASSPSGGAETQYF
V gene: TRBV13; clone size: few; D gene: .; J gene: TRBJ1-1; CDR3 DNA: TGTGCCAGCAGCCTTCTGGGGAGGGAGGGGAACACTGAAGCTTTCTTT; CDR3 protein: CASSLLGREGNTEAFF
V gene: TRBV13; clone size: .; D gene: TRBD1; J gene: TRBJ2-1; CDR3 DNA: TGTGCCAGCAGCTTAAAGGTGACAGGGTACAATGAGCAGTTCTTC; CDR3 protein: CASSLKVTGYNEQFF
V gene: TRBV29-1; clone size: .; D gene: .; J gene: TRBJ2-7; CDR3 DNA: TGCAGCGTTCGTGGTACCTACTCCTACGAGCAGTACTTC; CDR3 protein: CSVRGTYSYEQYF
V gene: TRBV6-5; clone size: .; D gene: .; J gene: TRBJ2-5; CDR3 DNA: TGTGCCAGCACCCCGGGGACAAAAGAGACCCAGTACTTC; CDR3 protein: CASTPGTKETQYF
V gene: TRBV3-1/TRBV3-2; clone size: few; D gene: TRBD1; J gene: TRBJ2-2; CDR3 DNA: TGTGCCAGCAGCCAACTAGGGACAGGGCCTGCGAACACCGGGGAGCTGTTTTTT; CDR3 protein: CASSQLGTGPANTGELFF
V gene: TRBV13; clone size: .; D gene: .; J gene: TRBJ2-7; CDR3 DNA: TGTGCCAGCAGCCCGAGAGCAGGGAACCCCTACGAGCAGTACTTC; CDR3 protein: CASSPRAGNPYEQYF
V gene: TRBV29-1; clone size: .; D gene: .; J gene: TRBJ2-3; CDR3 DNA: TGCAGCGTTGGGGAGGCCACAGATACGCAGTATTTT; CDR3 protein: CSVGEATDTQYF
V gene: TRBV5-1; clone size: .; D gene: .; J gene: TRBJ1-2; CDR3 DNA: TGCGCCAGCAGCTTGGTGGGGTCCCAGCGGGGCTACACCTTC; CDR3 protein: CASSLVGSQRGYTF
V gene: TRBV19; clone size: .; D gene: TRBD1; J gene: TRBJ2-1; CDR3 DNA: TGTGCCAGTAGTCCCCGGACAGGGTCCAATGAGCAGTTCTTC; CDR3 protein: CASSPRTGSNEQFF
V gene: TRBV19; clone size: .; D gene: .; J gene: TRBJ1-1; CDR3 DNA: TGTGCCAGTAGTATCGACAGCTTCCTACCCACTGAAGCTTTCTTT; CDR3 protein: CASSIDSFLPTEAFF
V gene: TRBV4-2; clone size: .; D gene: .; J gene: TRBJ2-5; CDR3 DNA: TGTGCCAGCAGCCAAGATTCAGGGCACGAGACCCAGTACTTC; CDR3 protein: CASSQDSGHETQYF
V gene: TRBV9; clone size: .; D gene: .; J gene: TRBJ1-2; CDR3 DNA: TGTGCCAGCAGCCCATCAGGTGTTAACTATGGCTACACCTTC; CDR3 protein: CASSPSGVNYGYTF
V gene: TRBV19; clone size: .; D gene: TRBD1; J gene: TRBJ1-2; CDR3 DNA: TGTGCCAGTAGCGGGACAGGGGGATTTGGCTACACCTTC; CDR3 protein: CASSGTGGFGYTF
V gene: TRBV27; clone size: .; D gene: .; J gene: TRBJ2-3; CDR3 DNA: TGTGCCAGCAGTTCCTCATGGCGGGGATTCGCAGATACGCAGTATTTT; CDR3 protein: CASSSSWRGFADTQYF
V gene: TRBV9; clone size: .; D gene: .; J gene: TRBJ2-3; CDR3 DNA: TGTGCCAGCAGCCGAGCTGGGGGGGCCCCAGATACGCAGTATTTT; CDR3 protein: CASSRAGGAPDTQYF
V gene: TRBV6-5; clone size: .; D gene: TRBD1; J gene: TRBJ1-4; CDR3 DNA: TGTGCCAGCAGTCCTCAACAGGGGGCCGGGGAAAAACTGTTTTTT; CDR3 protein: CASSPQQGAGEKLFF